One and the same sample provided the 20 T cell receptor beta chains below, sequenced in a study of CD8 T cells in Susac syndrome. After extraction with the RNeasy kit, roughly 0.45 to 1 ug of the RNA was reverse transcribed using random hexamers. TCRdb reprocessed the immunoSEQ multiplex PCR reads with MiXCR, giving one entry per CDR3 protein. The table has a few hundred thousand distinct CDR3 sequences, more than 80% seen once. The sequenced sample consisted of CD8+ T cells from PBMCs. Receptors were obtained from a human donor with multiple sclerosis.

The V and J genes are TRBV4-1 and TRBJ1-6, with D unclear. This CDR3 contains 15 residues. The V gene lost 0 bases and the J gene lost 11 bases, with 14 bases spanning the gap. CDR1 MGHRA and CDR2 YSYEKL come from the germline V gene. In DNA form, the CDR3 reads TGCGCCAGCAGCCAAGAAAACGTGCCTATGGCACCCCTCCACTTT. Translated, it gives CASSQENVPMAPLHF.

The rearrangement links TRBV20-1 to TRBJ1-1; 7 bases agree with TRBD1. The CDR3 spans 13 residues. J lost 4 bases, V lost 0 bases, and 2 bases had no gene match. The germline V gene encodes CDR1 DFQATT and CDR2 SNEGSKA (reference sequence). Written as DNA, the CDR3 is TGCAGTGCTAGAGAACAGGGGAGCACTGAAGCTTTCTTT. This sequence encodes CSAREQGSTEAFF.

CDR3 nucleotides: TGTGCCAGCAGCCGGGTCAGCGACGAGCAGTACTTC. Translating it yields CASSRVSDEQYF. The chain links TRBV5-5 to TRBJ2-7; D not certain. V lost 4 bases to trimming and J lost 5 bases, with 10 bases between them. This CDR3 region has 12 residues. CDR1 and CDR2 (germline): SGHKS, YYEKEE (reference sequence).

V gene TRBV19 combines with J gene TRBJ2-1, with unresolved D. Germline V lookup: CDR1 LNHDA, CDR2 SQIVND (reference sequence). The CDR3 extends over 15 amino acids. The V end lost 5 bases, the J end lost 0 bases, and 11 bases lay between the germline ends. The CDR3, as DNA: TGTGCCAGTAGTGTTGGGCCAAGCTCCTACAATGAGCAGTTCTTC. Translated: CASSVGPSSYNEQFF.

CDR3: CASSLEPLAGGGYEQYF. The CDR3 DNA reads TGTGCCAGCAGCTTAGAACCCCTAGCGGGAGGTGGCTACGAGCAGTACTTC. The chain employs TRBV7-6 and TRBJ2-7, with TRBD2 identical over 11 bases. Trimming removed 1 base from V and 3 bases from J; junction bases left unmatched: 8. This CDR3 spans 17 amino acids. Germline-derived CDR1 and CDR2 are SGHVS and FNYEAQ.

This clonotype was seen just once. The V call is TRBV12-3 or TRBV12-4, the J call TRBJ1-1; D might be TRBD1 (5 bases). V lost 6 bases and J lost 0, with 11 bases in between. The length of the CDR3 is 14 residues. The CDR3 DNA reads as TGTGCCAGCAGACTTGGGACGCTGAACACTGAAGCTTTCTTT. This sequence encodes CASRLGTLNTEAFF.

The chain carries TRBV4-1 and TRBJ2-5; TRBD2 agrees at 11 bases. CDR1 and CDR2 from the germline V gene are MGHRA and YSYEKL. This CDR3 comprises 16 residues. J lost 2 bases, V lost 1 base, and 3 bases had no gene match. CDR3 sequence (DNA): TGCGCCAGCAGCCAAGCCGGACTAGCGGGTCAAGAGACCCAGTACTTC. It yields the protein CASSQAGLAGQETQYF.

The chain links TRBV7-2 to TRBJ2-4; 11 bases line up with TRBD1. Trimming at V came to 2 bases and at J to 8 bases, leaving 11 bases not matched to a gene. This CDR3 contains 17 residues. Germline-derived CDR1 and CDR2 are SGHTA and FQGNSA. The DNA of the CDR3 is TGTGCCAGCAGCTTACGGGACAGGGGGACCTTCATGGACATTCAGTACTTC. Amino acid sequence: CASSLRDRGTFMDIQYF.

The CDR3 coding sequence is TGCGCCAGCAGCCACGGGACAGGGATGAACACTGAAGCTTTCTTT. Its protein is CASSHGTGMNTEAFF. V usage is TRBV4-1 and J usage is TRBJ1-1, with 9 bases lining up with TRBD1. In germline, CDR1 is MGHRA, CDR2 YSYEKL. The CDR3 has 15 amino acids. Trimming cost V 3 bases and J 0 bases; bases outside gene matches: 2.

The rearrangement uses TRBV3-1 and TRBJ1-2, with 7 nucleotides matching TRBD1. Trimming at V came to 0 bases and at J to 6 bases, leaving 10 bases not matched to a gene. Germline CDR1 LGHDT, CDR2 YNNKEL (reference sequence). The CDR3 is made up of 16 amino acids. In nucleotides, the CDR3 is TGTGCCAGCAGCCAAGATTTCGGGACAGCGTTAAATGGCTACACCTTC. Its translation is CASSQDFGTALNGYTF.

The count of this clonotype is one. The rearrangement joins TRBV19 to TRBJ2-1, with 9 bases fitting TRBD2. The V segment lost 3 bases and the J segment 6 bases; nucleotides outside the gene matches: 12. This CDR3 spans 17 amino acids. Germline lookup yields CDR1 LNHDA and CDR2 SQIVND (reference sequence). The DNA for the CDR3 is TGTGCCAGTAGTATCATGGCGGGGGGGCCCGTAGTCAATGAGCAGTTCTTC. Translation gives CASSIMAGGPVVNEQFF.

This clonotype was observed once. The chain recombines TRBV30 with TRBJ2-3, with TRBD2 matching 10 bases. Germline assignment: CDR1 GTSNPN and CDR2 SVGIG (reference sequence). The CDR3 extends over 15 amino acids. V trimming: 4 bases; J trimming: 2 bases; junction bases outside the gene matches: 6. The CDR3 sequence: CAWTRAGGPTDTQYF. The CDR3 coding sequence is TGTGCCTGGACCAGAGCGGGAGGGCCCACAGATACGCAGTATTTT.

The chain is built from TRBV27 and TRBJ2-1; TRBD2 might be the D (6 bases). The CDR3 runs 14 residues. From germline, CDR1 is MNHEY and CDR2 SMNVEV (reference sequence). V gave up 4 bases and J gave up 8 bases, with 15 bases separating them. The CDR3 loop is CASSSRLVSDEQFF. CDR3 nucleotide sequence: TGTGCCAGCAGTTCGAGACTAGTCTCAGATGAGCAGTTCTTC.

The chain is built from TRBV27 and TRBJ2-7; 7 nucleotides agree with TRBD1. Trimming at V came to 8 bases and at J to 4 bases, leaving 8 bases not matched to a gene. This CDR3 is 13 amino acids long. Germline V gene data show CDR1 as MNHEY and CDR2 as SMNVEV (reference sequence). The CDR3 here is CASSTGVTYEQYF. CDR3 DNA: TGTGCCAGCTCCACAGGGGTGACATACGAGCAGTACTTC.

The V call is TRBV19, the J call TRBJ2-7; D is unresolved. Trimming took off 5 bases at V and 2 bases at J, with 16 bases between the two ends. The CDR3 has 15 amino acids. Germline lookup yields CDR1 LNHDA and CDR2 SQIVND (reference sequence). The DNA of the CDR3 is TGTGCCAGTAGTCGGCCGGGCGCGACAACCTACGAGCAGTACTTC. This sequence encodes CASSRPGATTYEQYF.

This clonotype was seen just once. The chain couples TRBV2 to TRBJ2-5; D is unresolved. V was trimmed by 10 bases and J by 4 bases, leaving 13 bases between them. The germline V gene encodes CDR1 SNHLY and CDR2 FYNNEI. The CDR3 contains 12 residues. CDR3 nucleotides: TGTGCCACCCTTACAGTTCTAGAGACCCAGTACTTC. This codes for CATLTVLETQYF.

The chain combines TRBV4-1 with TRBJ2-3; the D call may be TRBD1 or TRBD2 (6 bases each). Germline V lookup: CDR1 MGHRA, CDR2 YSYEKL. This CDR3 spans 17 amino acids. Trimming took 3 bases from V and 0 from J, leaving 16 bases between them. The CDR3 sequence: CASSQEGGGPSTDTQYF. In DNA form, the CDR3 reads TGCGCCAGCAGCCAGGAAGGAGGGGGTCCAAGCACAGATACGCAGTATTTT.

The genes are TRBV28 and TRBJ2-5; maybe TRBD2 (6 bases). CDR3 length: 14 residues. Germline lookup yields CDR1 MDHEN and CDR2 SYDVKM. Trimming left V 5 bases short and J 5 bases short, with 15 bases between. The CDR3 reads CASSPLLASETQYF. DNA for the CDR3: TGTGCCAGCAGTCCTCTGCTAGCGAGTGAGACCCAGTACTTC. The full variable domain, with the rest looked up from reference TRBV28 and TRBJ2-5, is DVKVTQSSRYLVKRTGEKVFLECVQDMDHENMFWYRQDPGLGLRLIYFSYDVKMKEKGDIPEGYSVSREKKERFSLILESASTNQTSMYLCASSPLLASETQYFGPGTRLLVL.

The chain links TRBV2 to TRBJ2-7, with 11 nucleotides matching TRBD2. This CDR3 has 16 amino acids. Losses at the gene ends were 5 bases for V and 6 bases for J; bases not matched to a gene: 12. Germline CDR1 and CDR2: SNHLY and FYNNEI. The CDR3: CASSLPSGGILPEQYF. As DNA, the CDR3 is TGTGCCAGCAGTCTACCTAGCGGGGGGATTCTGCCCGAGCAGTACTTC.

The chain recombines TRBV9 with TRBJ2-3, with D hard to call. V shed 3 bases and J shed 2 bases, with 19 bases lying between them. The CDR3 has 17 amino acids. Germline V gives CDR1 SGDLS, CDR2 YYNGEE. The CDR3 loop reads CASSAGPSGHLTDTQYF. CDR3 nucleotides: TGTGCCAGCAGCGCGGGCCCTTCAGGTCACCTCACAGATACGCAGTATTTT.